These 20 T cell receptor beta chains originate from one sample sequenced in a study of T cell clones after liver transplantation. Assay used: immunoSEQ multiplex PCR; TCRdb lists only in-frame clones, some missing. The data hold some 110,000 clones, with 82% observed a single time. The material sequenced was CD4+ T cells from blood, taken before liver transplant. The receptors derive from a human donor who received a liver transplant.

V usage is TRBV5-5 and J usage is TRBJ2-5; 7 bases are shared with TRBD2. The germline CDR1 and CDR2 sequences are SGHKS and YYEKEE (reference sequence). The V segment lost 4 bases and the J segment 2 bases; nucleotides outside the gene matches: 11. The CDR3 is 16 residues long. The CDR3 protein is CASSSYGGTPQETQYF. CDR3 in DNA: TGTGCCAGCAGCAGTTACGGGGGGACCCCACAAGAGACCCAGTACTTC.

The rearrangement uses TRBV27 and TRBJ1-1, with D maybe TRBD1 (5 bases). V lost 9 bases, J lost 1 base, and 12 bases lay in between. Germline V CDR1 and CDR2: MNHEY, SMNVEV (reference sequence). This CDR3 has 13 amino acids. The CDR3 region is CASRGEANTEAFF. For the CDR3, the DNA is TGTGCCAGTCGGGGGGAGGCGAACACTGAAGCTTTCTTT.

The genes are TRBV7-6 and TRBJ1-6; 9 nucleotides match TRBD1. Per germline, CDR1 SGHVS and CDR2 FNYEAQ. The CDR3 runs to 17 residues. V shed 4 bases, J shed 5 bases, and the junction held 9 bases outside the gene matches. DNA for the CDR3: TGTGCCAGCAGCTCCCAACCCCGGGACAGGGATAATTCACCCCTCCACTTT. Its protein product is CASSSQPRDRDNSPLHF.

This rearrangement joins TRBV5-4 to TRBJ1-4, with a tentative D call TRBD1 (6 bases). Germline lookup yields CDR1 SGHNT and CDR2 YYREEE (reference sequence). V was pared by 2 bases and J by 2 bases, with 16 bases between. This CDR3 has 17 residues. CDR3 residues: CASSFRQGFTTNEKLFF. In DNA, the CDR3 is TGTGCCAGCAGCTTCCGGCAGGGGTTTACGACTAATGAAAAACTGTTTTTT.

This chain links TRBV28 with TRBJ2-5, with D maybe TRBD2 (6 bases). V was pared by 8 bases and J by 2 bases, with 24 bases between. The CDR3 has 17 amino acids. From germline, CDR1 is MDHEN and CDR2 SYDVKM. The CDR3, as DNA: TGTGCCAGCCCACCGCCTACCGGGAGCGGTATGCAAGAGACCCAGTACTTC. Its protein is CASPPPTGSGMQETQYF.

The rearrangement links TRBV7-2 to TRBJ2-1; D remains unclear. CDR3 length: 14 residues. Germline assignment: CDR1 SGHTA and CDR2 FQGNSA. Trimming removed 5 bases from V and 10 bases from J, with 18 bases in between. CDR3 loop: CASSAPPPSNEQFF. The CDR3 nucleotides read TGTGCCAGCAGCGCACCCCCCCCCTCAAACGAGCAGTTCTTC.

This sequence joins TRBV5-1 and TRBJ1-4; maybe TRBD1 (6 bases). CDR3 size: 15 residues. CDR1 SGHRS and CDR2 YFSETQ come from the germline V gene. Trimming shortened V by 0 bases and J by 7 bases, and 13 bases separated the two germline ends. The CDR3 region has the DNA TGCGCCAGCAGCTTGGCCGGGGGGCTGAGTGAAAAACTGTTTTTT. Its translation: CASSLAGGLSEKLFF.

The CDR3 spells CASSPGWGQPQHF. The CDR3 region has the DNA TGTGCCAGCAGCCCGGGGTGGGGACAGCCCCAGCATTTT. This chain joins TRBV7-3 and TRBJ1-5; D uncertain. Germline CDR1 reads SGHTA; CDR2 reads FQGTGA. Trimming pared 5 bases from V and 7 bases from J, leaving 12 bases between. The CDR3 runs to 13 residues.

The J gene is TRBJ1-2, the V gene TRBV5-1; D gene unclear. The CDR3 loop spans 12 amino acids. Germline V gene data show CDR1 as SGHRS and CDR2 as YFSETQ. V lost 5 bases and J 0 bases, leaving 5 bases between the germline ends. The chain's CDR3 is CASSSPNYGYTF. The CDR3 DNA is TGCGCCAGCAGTTCACCTAACTATGGCTACACCTTC.

CDR3 bases: TGTGCCAGTAGCACGACCGGGACAGGGACGAAAAAACTGTTTTTT. Translation: CASSTTGTGTKKLFF. The chain combines TRBV19 with TRBJ1-4; 9 bases are a match to TRBD1. This CDR3 region has 15 residues. Germline V gene sequence: CDR1 LNHDA, CDR2 SQIVND (reference sequence). V lost 6 bases to trimming and J lost 9 bases; unmatched junction nucleotides: 11.

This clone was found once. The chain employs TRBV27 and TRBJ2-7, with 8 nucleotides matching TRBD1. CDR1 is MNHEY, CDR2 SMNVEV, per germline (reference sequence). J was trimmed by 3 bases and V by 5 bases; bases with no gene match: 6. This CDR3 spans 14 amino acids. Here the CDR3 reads CASSPGTGIYEQYF. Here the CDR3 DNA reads TGTGCCAGCAGTCCTGGGACAGGAATCTACGAGCAGTACTTC.

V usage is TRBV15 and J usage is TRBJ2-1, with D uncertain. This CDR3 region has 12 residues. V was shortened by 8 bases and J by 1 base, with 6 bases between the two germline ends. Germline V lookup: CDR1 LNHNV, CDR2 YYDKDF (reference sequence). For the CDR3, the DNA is TGTGCCACCGGAAGGTCCTACAATGAGCAGTTCTTC. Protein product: CATGRSYNEQFF. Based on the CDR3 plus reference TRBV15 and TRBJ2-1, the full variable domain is DAMVIQNPRYQVTQFGKPVTLSCSQTLNHNVMYWYQQKSSQAPKLLFHYYDKDFNNEADTPDNFQSRRPNTSFCFLDIRSPGLGDTAMYLCATGRSYNEQFFGPGTRLTVL.

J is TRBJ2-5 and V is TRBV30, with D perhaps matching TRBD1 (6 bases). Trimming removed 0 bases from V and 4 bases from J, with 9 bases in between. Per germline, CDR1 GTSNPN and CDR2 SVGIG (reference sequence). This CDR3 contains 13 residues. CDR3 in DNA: TGTGCCTGGAGTGTAAGCAGGGGAGAGACCCAGTACTTC. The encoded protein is CAWSVSRGETQYF. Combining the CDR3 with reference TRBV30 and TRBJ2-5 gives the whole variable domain SQTIHQWPATLVQPVGSPLSLECTVEGTSNPNLYWYRQAAGRGLQLLFYSVGIGQISSEVPQNLSASRPQDRQFILSSKKLLLSDSGFYLCAWSVSRGETQYFGPGTRLLVL.

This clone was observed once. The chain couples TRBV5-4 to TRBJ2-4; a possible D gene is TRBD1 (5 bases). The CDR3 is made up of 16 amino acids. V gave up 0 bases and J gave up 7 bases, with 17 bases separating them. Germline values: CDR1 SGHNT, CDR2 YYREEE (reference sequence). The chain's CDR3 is CASSLVPSGSFNIQYF. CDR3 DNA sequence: TGTGCCAGCAGCTTGGTTCCTTCAGGGTCTTTTAACATTCAGTACTTC.

Here the CDR3 reads CASSQTGQQETQYF. For the CDR3, the DNA is TGCGCCAGCAGTCAAACGGGACAGCAAGAGACCCAGTACTTC. This rearrangement joins TRBV23-1 to TRBJ2-5; TRBD1 aligns across 7 bases. TRBV23-1 has ORF status, its function being uncertain. The CDR3 extends over 14 amino acids. The V segment lost 2 bases and the J segment 2 bases; nucleotides outside the gene matches: 2.

CDR3 sequence reads: CASSQGWTGARKHEKLFF. The CDR3 nucleotides are TGCGCCAGCAGCCAAGGATGGACAGGGGCTCGGAAACATGAAAAACTGTTTTTT. The chain links TRBV4-1 to TRBJ1-4, with 9 bases matching TRBD1. The CDR3 contains 18 residues. In germline, CDR1 is MGHRA, CDR2 YSYEKL. J was trimmed by 6 bases and V by 1 base; bases with no gene match: 12.

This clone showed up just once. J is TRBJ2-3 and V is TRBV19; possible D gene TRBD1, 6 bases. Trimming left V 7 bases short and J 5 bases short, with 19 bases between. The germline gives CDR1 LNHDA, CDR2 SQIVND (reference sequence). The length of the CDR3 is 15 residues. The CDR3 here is CASTKNTGIGDTQYF. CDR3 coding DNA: TGTGCCAGTACCAAAAACACAGGGATTGGAGATACGCAGTATTTT.

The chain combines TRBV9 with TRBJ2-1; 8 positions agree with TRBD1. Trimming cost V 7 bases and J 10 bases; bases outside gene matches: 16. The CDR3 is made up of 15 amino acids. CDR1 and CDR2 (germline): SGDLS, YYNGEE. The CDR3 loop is CASSLTGKQGEEQFF. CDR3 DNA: TGTGCCAGCTCTTTGACTGGGAAACAGGGGGAAGAGCAGTTCTTC.

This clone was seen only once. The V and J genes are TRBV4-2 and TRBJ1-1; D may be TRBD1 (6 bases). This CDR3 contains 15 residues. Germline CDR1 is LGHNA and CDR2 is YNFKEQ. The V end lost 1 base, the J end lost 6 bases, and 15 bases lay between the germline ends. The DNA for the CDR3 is TGTGCCAGCAGCCAAGGGGGGGGCGCGTACGCTGAAGCTTTCTTT. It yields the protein CASSQGGGAYAEAFF.

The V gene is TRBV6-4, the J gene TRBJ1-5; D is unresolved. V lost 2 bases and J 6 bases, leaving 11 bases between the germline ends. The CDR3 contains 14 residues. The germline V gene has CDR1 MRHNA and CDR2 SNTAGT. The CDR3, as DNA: TGTGCCAGCAGTGACGAGGGAGGGCGTCAGCCCCAGCATTTT. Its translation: CASSDEGGRQPQHF.